The present TCR beta chain was sequenced within a study of T cell clones after liver transplantation. Study as a whole: Samples came from ITN030ST, which attempted immunosuppression withdrawal within 2 years of liver transplantation. Patients counted as tolerant after at least one year off all immunosuppression, enzymes not exceeding twice normal. HCV positivity affected three of eight recipients; the rest lacked autoimmune or viral indications.

TCRdb's copy holds only in-frame clones and misses some; the assay was immunoSEQ multiplex PCR. The sample lists roughly 80,000 clones, 65% to 85% occurring once. Findings and caveats of the study: A larger donor-reactive than third-party decline suggested partial antigen-specific deletion.

Comments on this clone: The antigen is not known.

The germline V and J ends were trimmed by 6 bases and 1 base, with 12 bases remaining between them. This CDR3 is 14 amino acids long. CDR1 LNHDA and CDR2 SQIVND come from the germline V gene (reference sequence). This TCR derives from a human patient who received a liver transplant. Some T cells may trace back to the graft donor. This sample comprised CD4+ T cells from blood, obtained approximately 3.5 years after liver transplant. The V gene is TRBV19, the J gene TRBJ2-5; no clear D gene. The CDR3 DNA is TGTGCCAGTAGCTCCCAGCCTTTCCAAGAGACCCAGTACTTC. This translates into CASSSQPFQETQYF.